This passage covers 23 T cell receptor beta chains from one sample sequenced in a study of blood T cell repertoires in COVID-19. Here immunoSEQ multiplex PCR was the method, and the copy in TCRdb shows in-frame clones only, minus some. The sample has 200,000 to 250,000 clones, about 88% seen once; the top ten hold less than 3.5%. The specimen was peripheral blood. Source of these receptors: a woman between 55 and 75 years old with acute or convalescent COVID-19.

V usage is TRBV19 and J usage is TRBJ2-1; no firm D call. The V and J ends lost 5 bases and 8 bases respectively, with 19 bases between them. CDR1 and CDR2 (germline): LNHDA, SQIVND (reference sequence). This CDR3 comprises 15 residues. CDR3: CASSSPGRVRDEQFF. In nucleotides, the CDR3 is TGTGCCAGTAGTTCCCCCGGTAGAGTCCGGGATGAGCAGTTCTTC. Filled out from reference TRBV19 and TRBJ2-1, the complete variable domain reads DGGITQSPKYLFRKEGQNVTLSCEQNLNHDAMYWYRQDPGQGLRLIYYSQIVNDFQKGDIAEGYSVSREKKESFPLTVTSAQKNPTAFYLCASSSPGRVRDEQFFGPGTRLTVL.

This sequence joins TRBV3-1 (or the pseudogene TRBV3-2) and TRBJ2-7; 10 bases match TRBD2. Germline trimming cut 0 bases from V and 2 bases from J; bases unmatched to any gene: 10. Germline values: CDR1 LGHDT, CDR2 YNNKEL (reference sequence). This CDR3 is built from 18 residues. CDR3 sequence: CASSQDPSGSSRAYEQYF. CDR3 coding DNA: TGTGCCAGCAGCCAAGACCCTAGCGGGAGTAGTAGGGCCTACGAGCAGTACTTC.

V gene TRBV27 combines with J gene TRBJ1-4, with D possibly matching TRBD1 (6 bases). Germline loops: CDR1 MNHEY, CDR2 SMNVEV (reference sequence). V lost 5 bases to trimming and J lost 8 bases, with 18 bases between them. The CDR3 is 15 residues long. CDR3 nucleotide sequence: TGTGCCAGCAGTCCGCTGGGGGGGGCTGTGGAAAAACTGTTTTTT. Residues: CASSPLGGAVEKLFF.

The chain carries TRBV10-1 and TRBJ1-5; D is unclear. The CDR3 length is 19 residues. Looked up from germline, CDR1 is WNHNN and CDR2 is SYGVQD (reference sequence). V was clipped by 2 bases and J by 1 base, with 21 bases between them. The CDR3 DNA reads TGCGCCAGCAGTGAGGATTGGACTCTAGACCCAATAAGCAATCAGCCCCAGCATTTT. Its translation is CASSEDWTLDPISNQPQHF.

This sequence joins TRBV7-2 and TRBJ1-2; 9 bases align to TRBD1. Germline CDR1 reads SGHTA; CDR2 reads FQGNSA. With V trimmed by 4 bases and J by 4 bases, 7 bases remained unmatched. This CDR3 has 15 amino acids. Here the CDR3 DNA reads TGTGCCAGCAGCTACCCGGGACAGGGTCCCTATGGCTACACCTTC. Its protein is CASSYPGQGPYGYTF.

In its sample, this clone was seen a few times. This CDR3 reads CASSDGSGTGELFF. Written as DNA, the CDR3 is TGTGCCAGCAGTGACGGGAGCGGCACCGGGGAGCTGTTTTTT. This chain uses TRBV6-4 with TRBJ2-2; a possible D gene is TRBD2 (5 bases). V lost 2 bases and J 4 bases, leaving 8 bases between the germline ends. This CDR3 has 14 residues. Looked up from germline, CDR1 is MRHNA and CDR2 is SNTAGT.

V gene TRBV18 combines with J gene TRBJ1-2; D unclear. The CDR3 runs to 16 residues. V gave up 6 bases and J gave up 4 bases, with 21 bases separating them. Germline V gene sequence: CDR1 KGHSH, CDR2 LQKENI. The CDR3 here is CASSPSQKPPGYGYTF. CDR3 coding DNA: TGTGCCAGCTCTCCGTCCCAAAAGCCGCCAGGCTATGGCTACACCTTC.

This sequence joins TRBV6-5 and TRBJ1-5, with D unclear. The CDR3 has 13 residues. V gave up 0 bases and J gave up 6 bases, with 6 bases separating them. Germline assignment: CDR1 MNHEY and CDR2 SVGAGI. The CDR3 loop is CASSYSSVQPQHF. The CDR3 nucleotides are TGTGCCAGCAGTTACTCTTCGGTTCAGCCCCAGCATTTT.

The chain links TRBV7-3 to TRBJ2-5; no clear D gene. The length of the CDR3 is 13 residues. Trimming took 2 bases from V and 4 from J, leaving 8 bases between them. From germline, CDR1 is SGHTA and CDR2 FQGTGA. In DNA, the CDR3 is TGTGCCAGCAGCTTACGTAAATTAGAGACCCAGTACTTC. Its protein is CASSLRKLETQYF.

The chain couples TRBV7-6 to TRBJ1-5; 9 bases align to TRBD1. V trimming: 1 base; J trimming: 4 bases; junction bases outside the gene matches: 2. The CDR3 totals 15 residues. Germline V gene sequence: CDR1 SGHVS, CDR2 FNYEAQ. CDR3 sequence: CASSLETGGNQPQHF. DNA for the CDR3: TGTGCCAGCAGCTTAGAGACAGGGGGGAATCAGCCCCAGCATTTT.

The chain has TRBV19 and TRBJ1-5, with D possibly being TRBD1 (5 bases). Trimming removed 3 bases at V and 5 bases at J, with 8 bases between. The germline CDR1 and CDR2 sequences are LNHDA and SQIVND (reference sequence). The CDR3 is made up of 13 amino acids. The CDR3 DNA follows: TGTGCCAGTAGTATCGCGGGGGATCAGCCCCAGCATTTT. It is translated as CASSIAGDQPQHF.

This clone was found a few times. The chain recombines TRBV28 with TRBJ1-5; 7 nucleotides line up with TRBD1. The CDR3 totals 15 residues. V lost 5 bases and J lost 0; bases outside the gene matches: 4. Germline-derived CDR1 and CDR2 are MDHEN and SYDVKM. The CDR3 is CASSGRDSSNQPQHF. The CDR3 bases are TGTGCCAGCAGTGGACGGGACAGTAGCAATCAGCCCCAGCATTTT. The full variable domain, with the rest looked up from reference TRBV28 and TRBJ1-5, is DVKVTQSSRYLVKRTGEKVFLECVQDMDHENMFWYRQDPGLGLRLIYFSYDVKMKEKGDIPEGYSVSREKKERFSLILESASTNQTSMYLCASSGRDSSNQPQHFGDGTRLSIL.

This chain joins TRBV7-8 and TRBJ2-7, with TRBD2 as a possible D gene (6 bases). The V gene lost 5 bases and the J gene lost 5 bases, with 19 bases spanning the gap. Germline assignment: CDR1 SGHVS and CDR2 FQNEAQ. This CDR3 region has 15 residues. This CDR3 reads CASSVRLVGKDEQYF. CDR3 DNA: TGTGCCAGCAGCGTAAGACTAGTCGGAAAGGACGAGCAGTACTTC.

With respect to this clone: The identical CDR3 is also encoded by other nucleotide sequences in the sample. V and J are TRBV6-5 and TRBJ1-5; 10 nucleotides match TRBD1. J lost 4 bases, V lost 9 bases, and 3 bases had no gene match. The CDR3 is 13 amino acids. CDR1 and CDR2 (germline): MNHEY, SVGAGI. CDR3 in amino acids: CASRDRGNQPQHF. Written as DNA, the CDR3 is TGTGCCAGTCGGGACAGGGGAAATCAGCCCCAGCATTTT.

V and J are TRBV15 and TRBJ2-1; 15 nucleotides line up with TRBD2. V was clipped by 3 bases and J by 2 bases; unmatched bases: 5. This CDR3 spans 18 amino acids. From germline, CDR1 is LNHNV and CDR2 YYDKDF (reference sequence). DNA for the CDR3: TGTGCCACCAGCAGGGGGAGGACTAGCGGGAGGGCCTACAATGAGCAGTTCTTC. Translated, it gives CATSRGRTSGRAYNEQFF.

This clone showed up just a few times. The chain uses TRBV6-1 and TRBJ1-5, with D perhaps matching TRBD1 (5 bases). This CDR3 region has 15 residues. Germline V lookup: CDR1 MNHNS, CDR2 SASEGT. V was cut by 2 bases and J by 2 bases, with 10 bases left in between. Written as DNA, the CDR3 is TGTGCCAGCAGTGAATATAGGGGTGGCAATCAGCCCCAGCATTTT. Amino acids: CASSEYRGGNQPQHF.

The chain is built from TRBV5-4 and TRBJ2-1; 15 positions agree with TRBD2. The CDR3 contains 16 residues. Germline CDR1 SGHNT, CDR2 YYREEE (reference sequence). The V gene end was trimmed by 0 bases and the J gene end by 7 bases; junction bases not matched to a gene: 2. The DNA of the CDR3 is TGTGCCAGCAGCTTGGGGACTAGCGGGAGGGCAAATGAGCAGTTCTTC. This sequence encodes CASSLGTSGRANEQFF.

The chain joins TRBV10-3 to TRBJ2-7, with 10 bases aligning to TRBD2. Germline lookup yields CDR1 ENHRY and CDR2 SYGVKD. The J segment lost 6 bases and the V segment lost 3 bases, leaving 8 bases of the junction unmatched. The CDR3 sequence is 15 residues long. The CDR3 nucleotides read TGTGCCATCAGTGATCCTAGCGGGGGTTCGGGCGAGCAGTACTTC. Translating gives CAISDPSGGSGEQYF.

The chain joins TRBV6-6 to TRBJ2-3; perhaps TRBD2 as D (5 bases). The CDR3 is made up of 15 amino acids. V was pared by 2 bases and J by 2 bases, with 11 bases between. Germline V gene sequence: CDR1 MNHNY, CDR2 SVGAGI (reference sequence). The CDR3 protein is CASSYAQRSTDTQYF. The CDR3 coding sequence is TGTGCCAGCAGTTACGCTCAGCGGTCCACAGATACGCAGTATTTT.

The rearrangement uses TRBV2 and TRBJ1-1, with a possible D match to TRBD1 (5 bases). CDR1 SNHLY and CDR2 FYNNEI come from the germline V gene. The CDR3 has 18 residues. V was trimmed by 1 base and J by 5 bases, leaving 23 bases between them. The CDR3 DNA reads TGTGCCAGCAGTGAAGATGGAGGGTGGGGCAGTCGACGGACTGAAGCTTTCTTT. Translation: CASSEDGGWGSRRTEAFF.

V gene TRBV18 combines with J gene TRBJ1-2; 9 bases match TRBD1. This CDR3 is built from 15 residues. With V trimmed by 6 bases and J by 4 bases, 9 bases remained unmatched. Per germline, CDR1 KGHSH and CDR2 LQKENI. The CDR3 here is CASSLDRGIIYGYTF. The CDR3 DNA reads as TGTGCCAGCTCGCTGGACAGGGGCATAATCTATGGCTACACCTTC.

The gene calls are TRBV6-5 and TRBJ2-5, with D perhaps matching TRBD1 (6 bases). From germline, CDR1 is MNHEY and CDR2 SVGAGI. The CDR3 extends over 13 amino acids. V lost 6 bases and J lost 4, with 12 bases in between. The CDR3 reads CASSAGVRETQYF. CDR3 in DNA: TGTGCCAGCAGCGCAGGGGTTAGAGAGACCCAGTACTTC.

Details on this clone: A read error may account for a junction end that differs from germline. The chain combines TRBV6-1 with TRBJ1-1; no clear D gene. The CDR3 is made up of 12 amino acids. Germline-derived CDR1 and CDR2 are MNHNS and SASEGT. This chain's CDR3 is CASREGSTEAFF. The CDR3 DNA reads as TGTGCCAGCAGGGAAGGGAGCACTGAAGCTTTCTTT.